Below, 9 T cell receptor beta chains from the same sample are listed, as sequenced in a study of PD-L1 blockade in urothelial cancer (dated by TCRdb to 2016 to 2017). The method was the immunoSEQ multiplex PCR assay. TCRdb took over this immuneACCESS table, retaining in-frame rearrangements with V and J assigned. Such tables are incomplete; in checked studies, under half of the missing clones stem from an unresolved V gene, and the remainder is unexplained. The sample table lists roughly 130,000 clones, approximately 88% of them with a count of one. 2.5% to 4% of the sample is held by the ten biggest clonotypes. The time point label, as the study defines it: pretreatment peripheral blood. Material: PBMCs, obtained around atezolizumab (anti-PD-L1) treatment. These receptor sequences come from a man in his fifties or sixties with urothelial cancer.

The J gene is TRBJ1-5, the V gene TRBV15, with 8 bases matching TRBD1. Germline values: CDR1 LNHNV, CDR2 YYDKDF (reference sequence). There are 16 residues in the CDR3. V lost 3 bases, J lost 4 bases, and 8 bases stayed unmatched. CDR3 amino acids: CATSSSQGARNQPQHF. In DNA, the CDR3 is TGTGCCACCAGCAGTAGCCAGGGGGCGCGGAATCAGCCCCAGCATTTT.

This clone was picked up a small number of times. The CDR3 here is CASSLEGGRARSEQFF. As DNA, the CDR3 is TGTGCCAGCAGCTTAGAGGGCGGGAGGGCCCGTAGTGAGCAGTTCTTC. This chain joins TRBV7-8 and TRBJ2-1; TRBD2 agrees at 9 bases. Trimming removed 1 base from V and 9 bases from J; junction bases left unmatched: 10. The CDR3 runs to 16 residues. The germline V gene encodes CDR1 SGHVS and CDR2 FQNEAQ.

The CDR3 sequence: CASNREGVPGTEAFF. CDR3 nucleotides: TGCGCCAGCAACCGGGAGGGGGTCCCAGGAACTGAAGCTTTCTTT. The chain employs TRBV5-1 and TRBJ1-1, with D tentatively TRBD1 (6 bases). The CDR3 extends over 15 amino acids. Germline V gives CDR1 SGHRS, CDR2 YFSETQ. V was pared by 6 bases and J by 5 bases, with 20 bases between. Variable domain in full (rest from reference TRBV5-1 and TRBJ1-1): KAGVTQTPRYLIKTRGQQVTLSCSPISGHRSVSWYQQTPGQGLQFLFEYFSETQRNKGNFPGRFSGRQFSNSRSEMNVSTLELGDSALYLCASNREGVPGTEAFFGQGTRLTVV.

V gene TRBV18 combines with J gene TRBJ2-7; TRBD2 matches at 9 bases. The CDR3 consists of 14 residues. The ends lost 2 bases at V and 3 bases at J; junction bases unmatched: 2. Germline V gene sequence: CDR1 KGHSH, CDR2 LQKENI. This CDR3 reads CASSPSGGSYEQYF. CDR3 DNA sequence: TGTGCCAGCTCACCAAGCGGGGGGAGCTACGAGCAGTACTTC.

J is TRBJ1-1 and V is TRBV30; D gene ambiguous. The germline V and J ends were trimmed by 1 base and 8 bases, with 14 bases remaining between them. Germline-derived CDR1 and CDR2 are GTSNPN and SVGIG (reference sequence). The CDR3 runs to 13 residues. Written as DNA, the CDR3 is TGTGCCTGGAGTGCCCCAGGTGGAGGGGAAGCTTTCTTT. It translates to CAWSAPGGGEAFF.

This clone came up once. This rearrangement joins TRBV30 to TRBJ1-1; perhaps TRBD1 as D (5 bases). The CDR3 is 14 residues long. The germline V gene encodes CDR1 GTSNPN and CDR2 SVGIG (reference sequence). Trimming stripped 0 bases from V and 0 bases from J, with 8 bases between. CDR3: CAWSVDTMNTEAFF. CDR3 DNA sequence: TGTGCCTGGAGTGTGGACACCATGAACACTGAAGCTTTCTTT. The full variable domain, its missing parts supplied by reference TRBV30 and TRBJ1-1, is SQTIHQWPATLVQPVGSPLSLECTVEGTSNPNLYWYRQAAGRGLQLLFYSVGIGQISSEVPQNLSASRPQDRQFILSSKKLLLSDSGFYLCAWSVDTMNTEAFFGQGTRLTVV.

V gene TRBV11-2 combines with J gene TRBJ2-1, with TRBD2 identical over 11 bases. Germline V gene data show CDR1 as SGHAT and CDR2 as FQNNGV. V lost 0 bases and J lost 8; bases outside the gene matches: 3. CDR3 length: 15 residues. CDR3 region: CASSLDPLAGDEQFF. DNA of the CDR3: TGTGCCAGCAGCTTAGACCCACTAGCGGGAGATGAGCAGTTCTTC.

V usage is TRBV11-2 and J usage is TRBJ2-1; 12 bases match TRBD2. Germline CDR1 reads SGHAT; CDR2 reads FQNNGV. CDR3 length: 17 residues. The V gene end was trimmed by 0 bases and the J gene end by 9 bases; junction bases not matched to a gene: 9. The CDR3 coding sequence is TGTGCCAGCAGCTTAGAGGGTCTAGCGGGAGGGCCAACTGAGCAGTTCTTC. This translates into CASSLEGLAGGPTEQFF.

The chain is built from TRBV5-6 and TRBJ2-1; D is ambiguous. The germline gives CDR1 SGHDT, CDR2 YYEEEE. The CDR3 has 14 residues. V dropped 4 bases and J dropped 6 bases, with 14 bases sitting between them. CDR3 DNA: TGTGCCAGCAGCCCCGACTTGGCCTTCAATGAGCAGTTCTTC. It encodes CASSPDLAFNEQFF.